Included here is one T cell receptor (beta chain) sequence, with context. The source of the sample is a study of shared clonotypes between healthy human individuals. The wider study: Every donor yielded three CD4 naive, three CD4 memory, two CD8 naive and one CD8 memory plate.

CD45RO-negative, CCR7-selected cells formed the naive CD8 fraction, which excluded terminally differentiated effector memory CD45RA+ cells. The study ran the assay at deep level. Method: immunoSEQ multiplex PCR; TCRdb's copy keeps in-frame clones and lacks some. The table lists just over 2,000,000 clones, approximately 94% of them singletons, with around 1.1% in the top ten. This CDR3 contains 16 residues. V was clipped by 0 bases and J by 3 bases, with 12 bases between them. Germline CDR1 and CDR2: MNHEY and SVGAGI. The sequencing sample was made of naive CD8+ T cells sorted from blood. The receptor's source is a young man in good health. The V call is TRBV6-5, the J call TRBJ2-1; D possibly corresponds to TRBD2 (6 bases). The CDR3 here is CASSYSLGTYYNEQFF. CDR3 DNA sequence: TGTGCCAGCAGTTACTCTCTAGGGACTTACTACAATGAGCAGTTCTTC.